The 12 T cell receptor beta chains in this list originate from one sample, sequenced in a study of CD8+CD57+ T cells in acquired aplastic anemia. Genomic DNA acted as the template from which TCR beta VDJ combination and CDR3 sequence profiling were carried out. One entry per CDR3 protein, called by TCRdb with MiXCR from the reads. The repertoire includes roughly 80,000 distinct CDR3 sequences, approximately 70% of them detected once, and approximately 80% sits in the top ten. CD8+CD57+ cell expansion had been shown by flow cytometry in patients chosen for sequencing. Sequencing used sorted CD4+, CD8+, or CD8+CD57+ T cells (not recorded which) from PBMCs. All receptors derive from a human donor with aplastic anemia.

The DNA for the CDR3 is TGCAGCGTTGAAGAGTCCGGGGAGCTGTTTTTT. It is translated as CSVEESGELFF. The chain links TRBV29-1 to TRBJ2-2, with D unclear. This CDR3 has 11 amino acids. Per germline, CDR1 SQVTM and CDR2 ANQGSEA. V dropped 0 bases and J dropped 6 bases, with 2 bases sitting between them.

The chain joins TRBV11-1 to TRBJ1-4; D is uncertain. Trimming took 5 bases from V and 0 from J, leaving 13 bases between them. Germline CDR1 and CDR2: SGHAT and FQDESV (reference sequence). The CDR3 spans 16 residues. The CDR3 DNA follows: TGTGCCAGCAGCGTCGGGTTCGGGGCAACTAATGAAAAACTGTTTTTT. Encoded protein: CASSVGFGATNEKLFF.

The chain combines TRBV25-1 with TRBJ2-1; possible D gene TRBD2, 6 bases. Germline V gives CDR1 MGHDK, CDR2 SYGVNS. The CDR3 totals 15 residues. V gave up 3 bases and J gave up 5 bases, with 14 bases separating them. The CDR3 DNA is TGTGCCAGCAGTGATCCGGGGGAACTCCACAATGAGCAGTTCTTC. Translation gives CASSDPGELHNEQFF.

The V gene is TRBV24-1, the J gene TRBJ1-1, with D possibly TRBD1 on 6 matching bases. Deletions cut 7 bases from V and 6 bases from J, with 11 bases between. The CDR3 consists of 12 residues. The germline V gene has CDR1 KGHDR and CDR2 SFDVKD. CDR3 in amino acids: CATSQQGSEAFF. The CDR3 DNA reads TGTGCCACCAGCCAACAGGGCTCTGAAGCTTTCTTT.

This CDR3 is CSVDPKSTDTQYF. CDR3 DNA sequence: TGCAGCGTTGACCCCAAAAGCACAGATACGCAGTATTTT. The J gene is TRBJ2-3, the V gene TRBV29-1; D remains ambiguous. The CDR3 runs to 13 residues. Germline CDR1 SQVTM, CDR2 ANQGSEA. V gave up 3 bases and J gave up 0 bases, with 7 bases separating them.

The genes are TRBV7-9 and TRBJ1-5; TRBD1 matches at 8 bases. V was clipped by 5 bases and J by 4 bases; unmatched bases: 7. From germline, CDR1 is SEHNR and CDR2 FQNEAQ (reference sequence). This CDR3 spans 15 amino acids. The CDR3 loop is CASSLGQGANQPQHF. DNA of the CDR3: TGTGCCAGCAGCCTAGGACAGGGCGCGAATCAGCCCCAGCATTTT.

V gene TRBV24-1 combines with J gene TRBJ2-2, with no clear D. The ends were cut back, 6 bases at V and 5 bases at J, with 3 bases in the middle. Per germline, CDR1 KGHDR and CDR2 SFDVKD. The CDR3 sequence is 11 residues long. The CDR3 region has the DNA TGTGCCACCAGTTGGACCGGGGAGCTGTTTTTT. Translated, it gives CATSWTGELFF.

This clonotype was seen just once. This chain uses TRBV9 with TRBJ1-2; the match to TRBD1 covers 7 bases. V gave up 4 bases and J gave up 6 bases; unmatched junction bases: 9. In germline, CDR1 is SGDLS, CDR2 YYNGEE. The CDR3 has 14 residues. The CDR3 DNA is TGTGCCAGCAGCCAATTCGACAGGGATGATGGCTACACCTTC. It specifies CASSQFDRDDGYTF.

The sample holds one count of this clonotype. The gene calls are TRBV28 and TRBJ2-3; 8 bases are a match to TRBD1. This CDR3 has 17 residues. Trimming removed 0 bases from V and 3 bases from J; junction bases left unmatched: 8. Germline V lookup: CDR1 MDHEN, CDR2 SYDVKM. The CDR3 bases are TGTGCCAGCAGTTTATGGGTGGGACAGGCCCCTACAGATACGCAGTATTTT. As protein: CASSLWVGQAPTDTQYF.

The CDR3 DNA reads as TGTGCCAGCAGTTACTCCCCGTTACAAATCAGCTCCTACGAGCAGTACTTC. Residues: CASSYSPLQISSYEQYF. This chain joins TRBV6-5 and TRBJ2-7; D gene uncertain. Germline CDR1 and CDR2: MNHEY and SVGAGI. Deletions cut 0 bases from V and 0 bases from J, with 15 bases between. This CDR3 has 17 residues.

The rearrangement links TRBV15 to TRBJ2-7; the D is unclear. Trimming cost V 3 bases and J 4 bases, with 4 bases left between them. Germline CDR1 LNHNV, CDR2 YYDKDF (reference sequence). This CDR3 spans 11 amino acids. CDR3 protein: CATSSTYEQYF. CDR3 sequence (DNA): TGTGCCACCAGCAGCACGTACGAGCAGTACTTC.

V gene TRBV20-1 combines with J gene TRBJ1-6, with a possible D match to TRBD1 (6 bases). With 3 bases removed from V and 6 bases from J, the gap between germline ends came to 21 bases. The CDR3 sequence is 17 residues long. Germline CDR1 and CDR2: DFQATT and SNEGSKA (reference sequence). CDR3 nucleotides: TGCAGTGCTAGCGCTGTAGTGGGGGCGAGGGGTAATTCACCCCTCCACTTT. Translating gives CSASAVVGARGNSPLHF.